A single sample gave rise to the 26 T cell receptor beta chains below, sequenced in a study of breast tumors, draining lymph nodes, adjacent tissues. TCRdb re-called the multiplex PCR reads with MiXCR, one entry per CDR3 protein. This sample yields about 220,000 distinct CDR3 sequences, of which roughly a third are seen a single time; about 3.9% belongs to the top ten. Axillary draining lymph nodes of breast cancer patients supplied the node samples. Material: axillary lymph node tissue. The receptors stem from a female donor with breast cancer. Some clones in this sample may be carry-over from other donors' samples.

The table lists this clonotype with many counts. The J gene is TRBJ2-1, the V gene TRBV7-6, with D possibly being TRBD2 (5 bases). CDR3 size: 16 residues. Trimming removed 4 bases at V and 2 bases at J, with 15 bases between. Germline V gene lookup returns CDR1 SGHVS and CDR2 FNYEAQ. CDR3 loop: CASSSEVGGPYNEQFF. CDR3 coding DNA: TGTGCCAGCAGCTCAGAGGTCGGAGGTCCCTACAATGAGCAGTTCTTC.

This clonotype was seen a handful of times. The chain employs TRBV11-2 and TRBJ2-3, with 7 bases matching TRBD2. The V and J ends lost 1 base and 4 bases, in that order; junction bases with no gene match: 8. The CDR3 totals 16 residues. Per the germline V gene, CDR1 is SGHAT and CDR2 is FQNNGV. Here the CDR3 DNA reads TGTGCCAGCAGCTTAGGTGTGCGGGCGGGGGCAGATACGCAGTATTTT. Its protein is CASSLGVRAGADTQYF.

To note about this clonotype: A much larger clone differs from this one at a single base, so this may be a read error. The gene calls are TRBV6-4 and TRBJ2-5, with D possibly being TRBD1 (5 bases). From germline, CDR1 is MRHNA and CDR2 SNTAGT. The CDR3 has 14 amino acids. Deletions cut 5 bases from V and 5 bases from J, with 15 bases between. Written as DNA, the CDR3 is TGTGCCAGCAGTCCCCAGGGTGGTGCGGAGACCCAGTACTTC. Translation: CASSPQGGAETQYF.

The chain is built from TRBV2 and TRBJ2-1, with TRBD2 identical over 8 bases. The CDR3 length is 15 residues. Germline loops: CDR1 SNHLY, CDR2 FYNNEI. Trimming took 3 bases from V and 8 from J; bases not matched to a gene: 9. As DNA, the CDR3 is TGTGCCAGCAGTGACTCTGGCGGGAGGATTGATGAGCAGTTCTTC. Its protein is CASSDSGGRIDEQFF.

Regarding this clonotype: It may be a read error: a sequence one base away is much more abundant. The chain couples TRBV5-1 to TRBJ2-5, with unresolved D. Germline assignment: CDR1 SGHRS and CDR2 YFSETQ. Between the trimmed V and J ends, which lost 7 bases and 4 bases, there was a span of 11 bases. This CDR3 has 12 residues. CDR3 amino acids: CASGPSGETQYF. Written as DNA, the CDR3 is TGCGCCAGCGGCCCGTCCGGAGAGACCCAGTACTTC.

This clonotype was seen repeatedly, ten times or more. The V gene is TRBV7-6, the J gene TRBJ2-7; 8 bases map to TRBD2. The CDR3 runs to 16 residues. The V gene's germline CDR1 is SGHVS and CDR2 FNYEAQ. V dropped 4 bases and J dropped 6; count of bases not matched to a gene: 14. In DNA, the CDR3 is TGTGCCAGCAGCTCGATGCGAGCGGGAGATCTCGGCGAGCAGTACTTC. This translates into CASSSMRAGDLGEQYF.

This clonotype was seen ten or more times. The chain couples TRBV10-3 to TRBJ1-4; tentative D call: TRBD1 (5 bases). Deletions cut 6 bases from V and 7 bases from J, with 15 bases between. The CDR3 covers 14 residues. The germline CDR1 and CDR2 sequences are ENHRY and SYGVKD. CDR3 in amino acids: CAIRQQGGSEKLFF. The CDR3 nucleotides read TGTGCCATCAGACAGCAGGGCGGCAGTGAAAAACTGTTTTTT.

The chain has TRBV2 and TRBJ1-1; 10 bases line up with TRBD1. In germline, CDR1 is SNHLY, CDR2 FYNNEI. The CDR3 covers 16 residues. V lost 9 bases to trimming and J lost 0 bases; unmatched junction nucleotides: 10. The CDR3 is CARLRTGGSVNTEAFF. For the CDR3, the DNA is TGTGCCAGACTACGGACAGGGGGATCTGTGAACACTGAAGCTTTCTTT.

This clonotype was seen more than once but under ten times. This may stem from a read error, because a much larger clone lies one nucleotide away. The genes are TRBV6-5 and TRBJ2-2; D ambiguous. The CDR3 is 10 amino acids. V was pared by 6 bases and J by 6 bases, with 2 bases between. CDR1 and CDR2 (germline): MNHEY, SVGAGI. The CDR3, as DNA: TGTGCCAGCAGCGCCGGGGAGCTGTTTTTT. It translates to CASSAGELFF.

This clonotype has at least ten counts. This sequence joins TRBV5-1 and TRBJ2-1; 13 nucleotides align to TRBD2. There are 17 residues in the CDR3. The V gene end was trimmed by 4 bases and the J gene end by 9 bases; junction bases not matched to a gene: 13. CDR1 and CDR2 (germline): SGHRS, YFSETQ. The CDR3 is CASSVEGTSGREGEQFF. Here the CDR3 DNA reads TGCGCCAGCAGCGTCGAAGGCACTAGCGGGAGGGAGGGTGAGCAGTTCTTC.

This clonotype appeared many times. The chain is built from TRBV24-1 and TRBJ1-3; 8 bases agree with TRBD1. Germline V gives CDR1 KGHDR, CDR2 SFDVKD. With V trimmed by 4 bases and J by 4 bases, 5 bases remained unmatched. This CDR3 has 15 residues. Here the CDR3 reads CATSDRDRIGNTIYF. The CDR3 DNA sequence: TGTGCCACCAGTGACCGGGACAGGATAGGAAACACCATATATTTT.

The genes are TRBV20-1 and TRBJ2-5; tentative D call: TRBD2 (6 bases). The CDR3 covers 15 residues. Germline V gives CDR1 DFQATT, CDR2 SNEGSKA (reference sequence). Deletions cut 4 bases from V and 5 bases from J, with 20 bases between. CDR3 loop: CSATTLNSGWETQYF. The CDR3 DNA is TGCAGTGCTACAACACTTAACAGCGGGTGGGAGACCCAGTACTTC.

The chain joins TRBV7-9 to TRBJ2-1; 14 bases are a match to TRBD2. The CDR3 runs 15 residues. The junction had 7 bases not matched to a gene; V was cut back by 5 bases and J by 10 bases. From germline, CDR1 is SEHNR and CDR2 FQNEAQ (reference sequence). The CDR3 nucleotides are TGTGCCAGCAGCCCCGGACTAGCGGGAGGTGAAGAGCAGTTCTTC. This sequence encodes CASSPGLAGGEEQFF.

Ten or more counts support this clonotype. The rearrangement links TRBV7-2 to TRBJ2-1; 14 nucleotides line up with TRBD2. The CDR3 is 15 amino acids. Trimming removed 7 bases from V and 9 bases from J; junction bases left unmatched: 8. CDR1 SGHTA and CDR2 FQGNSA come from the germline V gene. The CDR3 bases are TGTGCCAGCATCATCTCCGGACTAGCGGGAGGTGAGCAGTTCTTC. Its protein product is CASIISGLAGGEQFF.

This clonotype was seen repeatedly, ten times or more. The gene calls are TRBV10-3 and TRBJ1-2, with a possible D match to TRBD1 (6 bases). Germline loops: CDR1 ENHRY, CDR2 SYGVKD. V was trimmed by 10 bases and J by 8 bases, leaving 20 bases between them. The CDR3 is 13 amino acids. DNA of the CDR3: TGTGCCAGCAGGGACAACGTCGATTCAGGCTACACCTTC. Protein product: CASRDNVDSGYTF.

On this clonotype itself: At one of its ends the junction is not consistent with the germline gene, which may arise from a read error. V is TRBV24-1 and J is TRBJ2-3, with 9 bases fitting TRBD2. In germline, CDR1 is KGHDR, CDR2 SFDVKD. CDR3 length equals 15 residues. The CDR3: CTTSDISGSTDMQYF. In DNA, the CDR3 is TGTACCACCAGTGACATTAGCGGGAGCACAGATATGCAGTATTTT.

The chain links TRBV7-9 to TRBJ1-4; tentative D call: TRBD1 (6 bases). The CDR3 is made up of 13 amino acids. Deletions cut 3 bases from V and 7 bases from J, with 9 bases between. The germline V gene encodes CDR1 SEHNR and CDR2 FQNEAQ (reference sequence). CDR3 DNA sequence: TGTGCCAGCAGCTTCAGGGGAGGTGAAAAACTGTTTTTT. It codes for CASSFRGGEKLFF.

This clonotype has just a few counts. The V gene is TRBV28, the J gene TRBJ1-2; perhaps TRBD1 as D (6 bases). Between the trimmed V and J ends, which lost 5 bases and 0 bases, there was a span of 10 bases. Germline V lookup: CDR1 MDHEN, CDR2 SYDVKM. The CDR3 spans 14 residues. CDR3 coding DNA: TGTGCCAGCAGTCAGACAGGAGCTAACTATGGCTACACCTTC. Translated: CASSQTGANYGYTF.

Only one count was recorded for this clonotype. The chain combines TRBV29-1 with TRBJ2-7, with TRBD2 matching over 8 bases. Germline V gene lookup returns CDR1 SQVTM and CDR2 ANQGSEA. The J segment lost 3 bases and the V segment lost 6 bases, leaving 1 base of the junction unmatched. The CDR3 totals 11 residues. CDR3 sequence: CSVSGSYEQYF. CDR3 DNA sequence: TGCAGCGTAAGCGGGAGCTACGAGCAGTACTTC.

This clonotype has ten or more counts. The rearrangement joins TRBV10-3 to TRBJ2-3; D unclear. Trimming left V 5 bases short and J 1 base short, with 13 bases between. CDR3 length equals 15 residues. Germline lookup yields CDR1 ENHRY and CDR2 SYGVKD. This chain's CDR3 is CAISTGGPGTDTQYF. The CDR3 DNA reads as TGTGCCATCAGTACGGGCGGACCAGGCACAGATACGCAGTATTTT.

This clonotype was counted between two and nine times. The CDR3 nucleotides are TGTGCCAGCAGTTCGGACATTTTAGAGACCCAGTACTTC. Translation gives CASSSDILETQYF. V gene TRBV28 combines with J gene TRBJ2-5; weak D call: TRBD1 (5 bases). CDR1 is MDHEN and CDR2 is SYDVKM in the germline V gene. The CDR3 contains 13 residues. The V and J ends lost 4 bases and 4 bases respectively, with 10 bases between them.

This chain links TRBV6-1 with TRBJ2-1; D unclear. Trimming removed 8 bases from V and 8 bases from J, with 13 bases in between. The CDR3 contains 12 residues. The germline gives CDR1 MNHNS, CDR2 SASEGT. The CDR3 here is CASLYWGDEQFF. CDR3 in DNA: TGTGCCAGCCTCTACTGGGGTGATGAGCAGTTCTTC.

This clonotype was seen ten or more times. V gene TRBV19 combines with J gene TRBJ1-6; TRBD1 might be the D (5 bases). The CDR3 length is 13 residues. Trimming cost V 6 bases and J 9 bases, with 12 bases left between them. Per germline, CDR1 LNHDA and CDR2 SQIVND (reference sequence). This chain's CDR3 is CASRGRVGSPLHF. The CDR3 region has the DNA TGTGCCAGTAGGGGCAGGGTTGGTTCACCCCTCCACTTT. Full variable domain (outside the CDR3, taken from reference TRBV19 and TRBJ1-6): DGGITQSPKYLFRKEGQNVTLSCEQNLNHDAMYWYRQDPGQGLRLIYYSQIVNDFQKGDIAEGYSVSREKKESFPLTVTSAQKNPTAFYLCASRGRVGSPLHFGNGTRLTVT.

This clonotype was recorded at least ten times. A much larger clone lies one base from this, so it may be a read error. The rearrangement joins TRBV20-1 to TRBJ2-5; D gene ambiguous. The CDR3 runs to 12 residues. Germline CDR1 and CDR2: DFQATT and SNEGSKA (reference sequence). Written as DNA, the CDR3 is TGCAGTGCTAGAACGAGGCGCGAGACCCCGTACTTC. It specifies CSARTRRETPYF.

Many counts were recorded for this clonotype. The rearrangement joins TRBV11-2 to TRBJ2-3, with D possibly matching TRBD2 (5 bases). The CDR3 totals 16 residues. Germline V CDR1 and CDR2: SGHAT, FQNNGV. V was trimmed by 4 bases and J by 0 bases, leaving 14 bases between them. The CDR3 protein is CASSSTQRSSTDTQYF. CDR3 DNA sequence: TGTGCCAGCAGCTCTACCCAGCGGTCTAGCACAGATACGCAGTATTTT.

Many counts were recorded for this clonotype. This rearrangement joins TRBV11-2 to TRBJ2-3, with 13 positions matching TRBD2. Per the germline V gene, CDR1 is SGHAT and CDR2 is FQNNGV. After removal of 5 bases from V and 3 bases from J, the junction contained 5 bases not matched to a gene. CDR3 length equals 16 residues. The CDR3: CASSRLAGGGTDTQYF. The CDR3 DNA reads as TGTGCCAGCAGCCGACTAGCGGGGGGAGGTACAGATACGCAGTATTTT.